This T cell receptor beta chain was recovered during a study of beta chain features in type 1 diabetes. Study information: There was similarity between patients and healthy donors in age, gender and cell yields. Findings and caveats of the study: Among type 1 diabetes patients, VDJ junctions had fewer insertions and more deletions.

CDR1 and CDR2 (germline): SGHTA, FQGNSA. The CDR3 is made up of 12 amino acids. The V end was cut by 5 bases, the J end by 9 bases, with 11 bases between. Blood was drawn once from each donor into heparinised tubes. The draws averaged approximately 120 mL. Sequencing targeted expressed TCRB transcripts, as all isolated RNA had been reverse transcribed. Only in-frame clones appear in the TCRdb table, and some are missing; sequencing was by immunoSEQ multiplex PCR. The sample holds 150,000 or so clones, about 9.1% seen once. The sample holds a few counts of this clone. The antigen is unknown. The sequence derives from a woman between 18 and 29 years old in good health. The rearrangement uses TRBV7-2 and TRBJ2-1, with D perhaps TRBD2 (5 bases). Material for sequencing was central memory CD4+ T cells from blood. The chain's CDR3 is CASSPYGGEQFF. The CDR3 DNA sequence: TGTGCCAGCAGCCCCTACGGAGGTGAGCAGTTCTTC. Full variable domain (remainder filled in from reference TRBV7-2 and TRBJ2-1): GAGVSQSPSNKVTEKGKDVELRCDPISGHTALYWYRQSLGQGLEFLIYFQGNSAPDKSGLPSDRFSAERTGGSVSTLTIQRTQQEDSAVYLCASSPYGGEQFFGPGTRLTVL.